The sequence of this T cell receptor beta chain was determined in a study of T cell responses to AZD1222 COVID-19 vaccine. Sequenced by immunoSEQ multiplex PCR; TCRdb stores in-frame clones only, minus some. The top ten clones hold about 2.5% of a sample with around 180,000 clones, roughly 87% of them seen once. From germline, CDR1 is SGHTA and CDR2 FQGNSA. The CDR3 consists of 13 residues. Trimming removed 0 bases at V and 7 bases at J, with 6 bases between. Study-level results: After two AZD1222 doses, spike-specific TCR breadth and depth rose versus day 0. Clonal diversity may have been underestimated in mostly white British donors. Repertoire sampling was restricted to post-peak T cell response timepoints. Just five to seven people given AZD1222 tested seropositive at baseline.

A note on this clone: Its specificity is not known.

This TCR was sampled from an adult in good health. This sequence joins TRBV7-2 and TRBJ2-2; TRBD1 might be the D (5 bases). Sample: peripheral blood, taken on day 0 of AZD1222 vaccination. The CDR3 DNA follows: TGTGCCAGCAGCTTAGCTAGGGGCGGGGAGCTGTTTTTT. This codes for CASSLARGGELFF.